This TCR beta chain is drawn from a study of cytomegalovirus exposure and HLA in healthy donors. The wider study: Of roughly 360 genotyped donors, 81% grouped in the Caucasian-associated ancestry cluster.

Study-wide results and limits: Diagnosis of cytomegalovirus status made by the classifier reportedly showed high specificity and sensitivity. As a later analysis showed, a missense DCLRE1C variant was linked to trimming of TCR beta V- and J-genes.

A single count supports this clone. Its target is not known. Primers included in the PCR were 60 Vbeta and 13 Jbeta primers. Only in-frame clones appear in the TCRdb table, and some are missing; sequencing was by immunoSEQ multiplex PCR. The sample records 200,000 or so clones, about 89% being singletons. J lost 5 bases, V lost 0 bases, and 7 bases had no gene match. CDR1 is LNHDA, CDR2 SQIVND, per germline (reference sequence). The CDR3 has 17 amino acids. This clonotype was sampled from a man under 40 in good health and CMV-seronegative. V and J are TRBV19 and TRBJ1-6; the match to TRBD1 covers 7 bases. Sequences were obtained from PBMCs. CDR3 in amino acids: CASSIEGVQGNNSPLHF. The CDR3 DNA is TGTGCCAGTAGTATAGAAGGTGTACAGGGGAATAATTCACCCCTCCACTTT.